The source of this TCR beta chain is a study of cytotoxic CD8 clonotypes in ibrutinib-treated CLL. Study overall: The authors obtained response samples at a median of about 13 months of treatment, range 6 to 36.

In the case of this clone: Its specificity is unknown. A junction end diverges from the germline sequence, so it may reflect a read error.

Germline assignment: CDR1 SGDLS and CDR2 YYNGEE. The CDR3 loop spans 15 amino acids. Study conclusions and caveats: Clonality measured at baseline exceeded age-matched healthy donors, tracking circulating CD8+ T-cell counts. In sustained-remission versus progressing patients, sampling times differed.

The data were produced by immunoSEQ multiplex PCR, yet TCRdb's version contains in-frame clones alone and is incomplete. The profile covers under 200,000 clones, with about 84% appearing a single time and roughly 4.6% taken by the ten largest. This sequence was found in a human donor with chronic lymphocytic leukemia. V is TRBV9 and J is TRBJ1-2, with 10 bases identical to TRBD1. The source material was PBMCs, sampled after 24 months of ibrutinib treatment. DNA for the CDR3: TGTGCCAGCAGCATAACCGGGACAGGGGCCCCTTCCTCGGGCTTC. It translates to CASSITGTGAPSSGF.